The rows below give T cell receptor beta chains drawn from one sample of a study of T cell responses to AZD1222 COVID-19 vaccine. Here immunoSEQ multiplex PCR was the method, and the copy in TCRdb shows in-frame clones only, minus some. Of roughly 110,000 clones listed, around 90% are singletons. The material was peripheral blood, obtained on day 0 of AZD1222 vaccination. These receptors originate from an adult in good health. The CDR3 runs from the conserved cysteine through the conserved F or W. A D gene is named only where the DNA matches it firmly. A clone size is listed for some rows: how often the clone was seen (once, few, many), or a class if it is expanded.

CDR3	DNA	size	V	D	J
CASSSTGGARTEAFF	TGCGCCAGCAGTTCGACAGGGGGCGCGAGGACTGAAGCTTTCTTT	NA	TRBV10-2	TRBD1	TRBJ1-1
CASSFHRDSYNEQFF	TGTGCCAGCAGCTTTCACCGGGACTCCTACAATGAGCAGTTCTTC	NA	TRBV7-3	NA	TRBJ2-1
CASSQRNTGELFF	TGCGCCAGCAGCCAACGAAATACCGGGGAGCTGTTTTTT	NA	TRBV4-1	NA	TRBJ2-2
CSASNGSLRTGELFF	TGCAGTGCTAGTAACGGGAGCCTCAGGACCGGGGAGCTGTTTTTT	NA	TRBV20-1	NA	TRBJ2-2
CASTRTGGEVYGYTF	TGTGCCAGCACCCGGACAGGGGGCGAGGTCTATGGCTACACCTTC	NA	TRBV6-5	TRBD1	TRBJ1-2
CASSRTSGLYEQYF	TGTGCCAGCAGCCGGACTAGCGGGCTTTACGAGCAGTACTTC	once	TRBV11-1	TRBD2	TRBJ2-7
CASSLPGLPLPSNQPQHF	TGTGCCAGCAGCTTACCGGGCCTGCCGCTCCCTAGCAATCAGCCCCAGCATTTT	once	TRBV7-4	NA	TRBJ1-5
CASSFGNEKLFF	TGTGCCAGCAGTTTTGGTAATGAAAAACTGTTTTTT	NA	TRBV12-3/TRBV12-4	NA	TRBJ1-4
CASGGDAVKNIQYF	TGTGCCAGCGGGGGGGATGCGGTCAAAAACATTCAGTACTTC	NA	TRBV28	TRBD2	TRBJ2-4
CASKYPRGADTEAFF	TGTGCCAGCAAGTACCCCAGGGGGGCTGACACTGAAGCTTTCTTT	NA	TRBV6-4	TRBD1	TRBJ1-1
CASSLVQGAGTEAFF	TGTGCCAGCAGCTTAGTACAGGGGGCCGGAACTGAAGCTTTCTTT	NA	TRBV7-8	TRBD1	TRBJ1-1
CASNLGAAGQPQHF	TGTGCCAGCAACTTAGGGGCGGCGGGTCAGCCCCAGCATTTT	NA	TRBV28	NA	TRBJ1-5
CASSTDRGGSNQPQHF	TGTGCCAGCAGTACCGACAGGGGAGGAAGCAATCAGCCCCAGCATTTT	NA	TRBV27	TRBD1	TRBJ1-5
CSGRLRESHLFF	TGCAGCGGCCGTCTAAGGGAGTCGCATCTGTTTTTT	NA	TRBV29-1	NA	TRBJ1-4
CASSLLLAGGANEQFF	TGTGCCAGCAGTCTATTACTAGCGGGAGGAGCTAATGAGCAGTTCTTC	NA	TRBV28	TRBD2	TRBJ2-1
CASSIEGTRSSYEQYF	TGTGCCAGTAGTATAGAAGGGACTCGGAGCTCCTACGAGCAGTACTTC	NA	TRBV19	NA	TRBJ2-7